This TCR beta chain was profiled in a study of blood T cell repertoires in COVID-19. Turning to the study itself: PBMCs, B-cell-depleted T cells, or T cells were the source of the cDNA or gDNA that made up the material.

V lost 2 bases, J lost 9 bases, and 8 bases stayed unmatched. Germline lookup yields CDR1 SGHRS and CDR2 YFSETQ. This CDR3 is 14 amino acids long. Assay used: immunoSEQ multiplex PCR; TCRdb lists only in-frame clones, some missing. There are 130,000 to 150,000 clones in the sample; roughly nine tenths occur only once, and around 15% lies in the top ten. The chain is built from TRBV5-1 and TRBJ2-1, with 7 bases that match TRBD2. The sequence was collected from a man between 18 and 29 years old with COVID-19, enrolled during active disease. The specimen sequenced was peripheral blood. The CDR3 reads CASSLGGGMFEQFF. The CDR3 DNA is TGCGCCAGCAGCTTAGGCGGGGGTATGTTTGAGCAGTTCTTC. Supplemented by reference TRBV5-1 and TRBJ2-1, the full variable domain reads KAGVTQTPRYLIKTRGQQVTLSCSPISGHRSVSWYQQTPGQGLQFLFEYFSETQRNKGNFPGRFSGRQFSNSRSEMNVSTLELGDSALYLCASSLGGGMFEQFFGPGTRLTVL.